This TCR beta chain was sequenced for a study of OX40 agonist ivuxolimab in advanced cancers. As for the study in general: Administration of intravenous ivuxolimab to patients occurred every 2 weeks at 0.01 to 10 mg/kg.

The V and J ends lost 4 bases and 7 bases respectively, with 20 bases between them. The CDR3 sequence is 15 residues long. In germline, CDR1 is SNHLY, CDR2 FYNNEI. Clones were read by immunoSEQ multiplex PCR, and TCRdb kept only the in-frame ones, dropping some. This table has 60,000 to 75,000 clones, almost 90% appearing once. Patients who had autoimmune disease history or got systemic immunosuppression were left out. The J gene is TRBJ2-7, the V gene TRBV2, with D perhaps TRBD1 (6 bases). This material consisted of CD4+ or CD8+ T cells sorted from blood, taken in a trial of the OX40 agonist ivuxolimab. This receptor was identified in an adult with an advanced solid tumor such as melanoma, head and neck, liver or kidney cancer. CDR3 in amino acids: CASSGGAQGPLEQYF. The CDR3 DNA sequence: TGTGCCAGCAGTGGCGGTGCACAGGGTCCATTGGAGCAGTACTTC.